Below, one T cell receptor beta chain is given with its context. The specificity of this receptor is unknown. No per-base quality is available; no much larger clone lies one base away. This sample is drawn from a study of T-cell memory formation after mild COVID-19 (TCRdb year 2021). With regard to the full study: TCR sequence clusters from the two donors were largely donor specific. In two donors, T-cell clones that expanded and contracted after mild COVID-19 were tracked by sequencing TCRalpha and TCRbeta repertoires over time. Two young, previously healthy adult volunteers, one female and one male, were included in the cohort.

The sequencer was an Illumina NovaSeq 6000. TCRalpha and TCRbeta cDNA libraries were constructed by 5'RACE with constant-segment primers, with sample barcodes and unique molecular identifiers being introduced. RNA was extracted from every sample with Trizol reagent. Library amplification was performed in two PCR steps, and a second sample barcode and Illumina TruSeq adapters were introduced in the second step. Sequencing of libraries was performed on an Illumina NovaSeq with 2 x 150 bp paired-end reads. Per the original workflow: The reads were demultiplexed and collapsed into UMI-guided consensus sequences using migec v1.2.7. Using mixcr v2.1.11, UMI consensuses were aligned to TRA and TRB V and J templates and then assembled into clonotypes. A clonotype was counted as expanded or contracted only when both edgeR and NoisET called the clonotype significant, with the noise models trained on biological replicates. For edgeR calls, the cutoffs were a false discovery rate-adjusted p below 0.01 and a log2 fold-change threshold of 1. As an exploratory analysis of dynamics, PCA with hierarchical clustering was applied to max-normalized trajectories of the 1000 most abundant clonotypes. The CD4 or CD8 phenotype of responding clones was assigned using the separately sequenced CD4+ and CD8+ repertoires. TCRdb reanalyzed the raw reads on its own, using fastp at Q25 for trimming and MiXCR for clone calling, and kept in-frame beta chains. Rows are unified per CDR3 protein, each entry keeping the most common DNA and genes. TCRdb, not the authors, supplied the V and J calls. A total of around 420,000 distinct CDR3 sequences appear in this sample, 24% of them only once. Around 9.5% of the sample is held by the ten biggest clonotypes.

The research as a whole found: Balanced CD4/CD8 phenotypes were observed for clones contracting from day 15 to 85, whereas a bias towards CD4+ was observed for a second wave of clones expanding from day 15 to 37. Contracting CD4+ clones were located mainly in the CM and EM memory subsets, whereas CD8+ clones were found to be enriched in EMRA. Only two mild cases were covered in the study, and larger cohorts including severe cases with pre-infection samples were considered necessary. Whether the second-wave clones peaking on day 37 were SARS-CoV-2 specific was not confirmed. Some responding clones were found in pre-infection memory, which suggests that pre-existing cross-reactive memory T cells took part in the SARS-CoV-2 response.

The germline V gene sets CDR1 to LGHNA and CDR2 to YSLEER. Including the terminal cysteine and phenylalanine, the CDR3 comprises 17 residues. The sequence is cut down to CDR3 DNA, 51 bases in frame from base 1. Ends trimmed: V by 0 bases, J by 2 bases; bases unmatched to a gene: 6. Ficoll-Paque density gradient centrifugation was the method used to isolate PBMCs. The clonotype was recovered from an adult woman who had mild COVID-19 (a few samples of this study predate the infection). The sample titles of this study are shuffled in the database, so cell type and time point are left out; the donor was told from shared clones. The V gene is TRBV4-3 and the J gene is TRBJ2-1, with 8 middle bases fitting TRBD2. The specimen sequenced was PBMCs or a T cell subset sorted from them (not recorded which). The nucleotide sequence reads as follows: TGCGCCAGCAGCCAAGATCTCGGGAGGGCCGCCTACAATGAGCAGTTCTTC. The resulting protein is CASSQDLGRAAYNEQFF.